Below, 27 T cell receptor beta chains from the same sample are listed, as sequenced in a study of blood T cell repertoires in COVID-19. Sequencing was performed with immunoSEQ multiplex PCR; in TCRdb, only in-frame clones are kept and a portion is missing. Of about 350,000 clones in the sample, 87% were seen once. Sequenced material: peripheral blood. These receptors originate from a woman aged 50 to 60 with COVID-19, enrolled during active disease.

The chain couples TRBV29-1 to TRBJ2-7; 10 positions match TRBD1. CDR3 size: 15 residues. Germline V gives CDR1 SQVTM, CDR2 ANQGSEA. V was pared by 6 bases and J by 0 bases, with 8 bases of the junction left unmatched. This chain's CDR3 is CSVKTGTGASYEQYF. CDR3 DNA sequence: TGCAGCGTGAAAACCGGGACAGGGGCCTCCTACGAGCAGTACTTC.

The rearrangement links TRBV5-4 to TRBJ1-1; the match to TRBD1 covers 7 bases. This CDR3 comprises 12 residues. V was clipped by 10 bases and J by 1 base; unmatched bases: 4. Germline V gene lookup returns CDR1 SGHNT and CDR2 YYREEE (reference sequence). CDR3 in DNA: TGTGCCGCGGGACAGAAGAACACTGAAGCTTTCTTT. Translating gives CAAGQKNTEAFF.

This clone was observed a few times. This chain connects TRBV5-1 to TRBJ1-3, with D maybe TRBD1 (5 bases). This CDR3 region has 15 residues. Germline CDR1 and CDR2: SGHRS and YFSETQ. Trimming removed 5 bases from V and 4 bases from J, with 16 bases in between. The CDR3 DNA follows: TGCGCCAGCAGTTTTGTTGGTACAGGCGGAAACACCATATATTTT. Its protein product is CASSFVGTGGNTIYF. The full variable domain, in which reference TRBV5-1 and TRBJ1-3 provide the parts outside the CDR3, is KAGVTQTPRYLIKTRGQQVTLSCSPISGHRSVSWYQQTPGQGLQFLFEYFSETQRNKGNFPGRFSGRQFSNSRSEMNVSTLELGDSALYLCASSFVGTGGNTIYFGEGSWLTVV.

The chain carries TRBV25-1 and TRBJ1-5; tentatively, D is TRBD1 (5 bases). Germline V lookup: CDR1 MGHDK, CDR2 SYGVNS. The CDR3 length is 15 residues. V was shortened by 5 bases and J by 0 bases, with 11 bases between the two germline ends. Here the CDR3 reads CASSPQGFSNQPQHF. CDR3 DNA: TGTGCCAGCAGTCCCCAGGGATTTAGCAATCAGCCCCAGCATTTT.

V is TRBV28 and J is TRBJ2-2, with 9 bases identical to TRBD1. V lost 2 bases, J lost 4 bases, and 8 bases stayed unmatched. There are 17 residues in the CDR3. Germline assignment: CDR1 MDHEN and CDR2 SYDVKM. The CDR3 coding sequence is TGTGCCAGCAGTTTAGCCCTGGGGACAGGGCCCACCGGGGAGCTGTTTTTT. Its translation: CASSLALGTGPTGELFF.

The rearrangement joins TRBV10-1 to TRBJ1-1, with D tentatively TRBD1 (6 bases). Trimming shortened V by 3 bases and J by 3 bases, and 11 bases separated the two germline ends. The CDR3 has 14 residues. CDR1 is WNHNN, CDR2 SYGVQD, per germline (reference sequence). CDR3 residues: CASSEGGAYTEAFF. The CDR3 DNA reads as TGCGCCAGCAGTGAAGGGGGAGCCTACACTGAAGCTTTCTTT.

The rearrangement joins TRBV9 to TRBJ2-5; TRBD2 might be the D (7 bases). Germline V gene data show CDR1 as SGDLS and CDR2 as YYNGEE. The ends were cut back, 0 bases at V and 3 bases at J, with 9 bases in the middle. The CDR3 spans 14 residues. As DNA, the CDR3 is TGTGCCAGCAGCGTAGAGGGGGGGGAAGAGACCCAGTACTTC. Amino acid sequence: CASSVEGGEETQYF.

This chain uses TRBV21-1 with TRBJ1-3; TRBD1 is taken as the D call from the table, unchecked against the DNA. TRBV21-1 is noted as a pseudogene. The CDR3 loop spans 16 amino acids. In DNA form, the CDR3 reads TGTGCCAGCAGCAGGAGACAGGGGGTAGGTGGAAACACCATATATTTT. Residues: CASSRRQGVGGNTIYF.

This clone was detected once. The chain links TRBV7-8 to TRBJ1-2; no reliable D call. The CDR3 length is 15 residues. V lost 1 base to trimming and J lost 4 bases, with 13 bases between them. The V gene's germline CDR1 is SGHVS and CDR2 FQNEAQ. The CDR3 region is CASSLGVALVYGYTF. CDR3 bases: TGTGCCAGCAGCTTAGGGGTAGCCCTGGTCTATGGCTACACCTTC.

The V gene is TRBV6-5, the J gene TRBJ1-5, with D unresolved. Germline CDR1 reads MNHEY; CDR2 reads SVGAGI. V lost 4 bases and J lost 1, with 8 bases in between. The CDR3 covers 14 residues. The CDR3 reads CASSFIGSNQPQHF. CDR3 in DNA: TGTGCCAGCAGTTTTATCGGGAGCAATCAGCCCCAGCATTTT.

This clone has only one observation. V and J are TRBV5-4 and TRBJ2-3, with TRBD2 identical over 8 bases. This CDR3 spans 16 amino acids. The V segment lost 4 bases and the J segment 2 bases; nucleotides outside the gene matches: 9. Germline CDR1 is SGHNT and CDR2 is YYREEE (reference sequence). The CDR3 nucleotides read TGTGCCAGCAGCCCCCCCGGGACTAGGCACACAGATACGCAGTATTTT. Translated: CASSPPGTRHTDTQYF. Supplemented by reference TRBV5-4 and TRBJ2-3, the full variable domain reads ETGVTQSPTHLIKTRGQQVTLRCSSQSGHNTVSWYQQALGQGPQFIFQYYREEENGRGNFPPRFSGLQFPNYSSELNVNALELDDSALYLCASSPPGTRHTDTQYFGPGTRLTVL.

This clone turned up a few times. The chain joins TRBV11-3 to TRBJ1-2, with a tentative D call TRBD1 (5 bases). The ends were cut back, 1 base at V and 5 bases at J, with 5 bases in the middle. CDR1 SGHNT and CDR2 YENEEA come from the germline V gene. The CDR3 runs to 12 residues. CDR3 residues: CASSLAGYGYTF. CDR3 bases: TGTGCCAGCAGCTTAGCAGGGTATGGCTACACCTTC.

The chain recombines TRBV6-5 with TRBJ1-2, with a weak D call TRBD1 (6 bases). This CDR3 has 15 amino acids. Germline V gene sequence: CDR1 MNHEY, CDR2 SVGAGI. V was trimmed by 10 bases and J by 1 base, leaving 19 bases between them. CDR3 in DNA: TGTGCCACCCTCAGGGGCGGCAGGCATAACTATGGCTACACCTTC. This sequence encodes CATLRGGRHNYGYTF.

The chain has TRBV2 and TRBJ1-5; 9 bases map to TRBD1. The CDR3 consists of 17 residues. Germline CDR1 SNHLY, CDR2 FYNNEI. Trimming removed 5 bases from V and 0 bases from J; junction bases left unmatched: 8. CDR3 in DNA: TGTGCCAGCAGTAAAAGACGGACAGGGGCTAGCAATCAGCCCCAGCATTTT. Translated, it gives CASSKRRTGASNQPQHF.

The chain couples TRBV30 to TRBJ1-2; D is uncertain. V dropped 0 bases and J dropped 4 bases, with 9 bases sitting between them. CDR3 length: 13 residues. Looked up from germline, CDR1 is GTSNPN and CDR2 is SVGIG (reference sequence). CDR3 loop: CAWSVVLAYGYTF. CDR3 in DNA: TGTGCCTGGAGTGTCGTGTTAGCCTATGGCTACACCTTC. Filled out from reference TRBV30 and TRBJ1-2, the complete variable domain reads SQTIHQWPATLVQPVGSPLSLECTVEGTSNPNLYWYRQAAGRGLQLLFYSVGIGQISSEVPQNLSASRPQDRQFILSSKKLLLSDSGFYLCAWSVVLAYGYTFGSGTRLTVV.

The chain has TRBV27 and TRBJ1-5, with 8 bases matching TRBD1. After removal of 5 bases from V and 4 bases from J, the junction contained 7 bases not matched to a gene. The V gene's germline CDR1 is MNHEY and CDR2 SMNVEV (reference sequence). The CDR3 contains 15 residues. CDR3 sequence (DNA): TGTGCCAGCAGTCTCGACAGGGGAGGAAATCAGCCCCAGCATTTT. Translation gives CASSLDRGGNQPQHF.

This chain connects TRBV14 to TRBJ2-1; a possible D gene is TRBD2 (6 bases). V gave up 0 bases and J gave up 4 bases, with 16 bases separating them. Germline V gives CDR1 SGHDN, CDR2 FVKESK. This CDR3 region has 17 residues. The DNA for the CDR3 is TGTGCCAGCAGCCAAGATCCAGCGGGCCTCCCTTACAATGAGCAGTTCTTC. Translating gives CASSQDPAGLPYNEQFF.

The chain combines TRBV11-3 with TRBJ2-3; D remains ambiguous. V lost 7 bases, J lost 6 bases, and 8 bases lay in between. Per the germline V gene, CDR1 is SGHNT and CDR2 is YENEEA. The CDR3 is made up of 11 amino acids. DNA for the CDR3: TGTGCCAGCACCAACCAGGATACGCAGTATTTT. Its protein is CASTNQDTQYF.

The rearrangement links TRBV5-1 to TRBJ1-2; D not certain. CDR3 length: 15 residues. Trimming took off 0 bases at V and 2 bases at J, with 11 bases between the two ends. Germline CDR1 reads SGHRS; CDR2 reads YFSETQ. CDR3 residues: CASSLAHSSNYGYTF. The CDR3 bases are TGCGCCAGCAGCTTGGCCCACAGTTCGAACTATGGCTACACCTTC. The full variable domain, completed using reference TRBV5-1 and TRBJ1-2, is KAGVTQTPRYLIKTRGQQVTLSCSPISGHRSVSWYQQTPGQGLQFLFEYFSETQRNKGNFPGRFSGRQFSNSRSEMNVSTLELGDSALYLCASSLAHSSNYGYTFGSGTRLTVV.

This clone has more than one count but fewer than ten. This may come from a read error, since a much larger clone is one base off. Within the sample, other DNA sequences also encode this same CDR3. The rearrangement links TRBV20-1 to TRBJ1-2; no reliable D call. CDR3 size: 11 residues. V was clipped by 3 bases and J by 4 bases, with 6 bases between them. In germline, CDR1 is DFQATT, CDR2 SNEGSKA (reference sequence). The CDR3 region has the DNA TGCAGTGCTAGTTCTGTCTATGGCTACACCTTC. This codes for CSASSVYGYTF.

The rearrangement uses TRBV24-1 and TRBJ2-5, with 7 bases lining up with TRBD2. The CDR3 runs to 17 residues. J lost 4 bases, V lost 6 bases, and 16 bases had no gene match. Looked up from germline, CDR1 is KGHDR and CDR2 is SFDVKD. As DNA, the CDR3 is TGTGCCACCAGTCCCAGCCACGGGGGAGGGCCTTTAGAGACCCAGTACTTC. Its translation: CATSPSHGGGPLETQYF.

This clone was detected only once. The chain links TRBV24-1 to TRBJ2-2; D may be TRBD2 (5 bases). The V end lost 4 bases, the J end lost 3 bases, and 11 bases lay between the germline ends. Germline V gives CDR1 KGHDR, CDR2 SFDVKD. The CDR3 consists of 15 residues. CDR3 region: CATSDPRRDTGELFF. CDR3 nucleotides: TGTGCCACCAGTGACCCTAGGCGGGACACCGGGGAGCTGTTTTTT.

The chain joins TRBV5-4 to TRBJ2-3; possible D gene TRBD2, 6 bases. The length of the CDR3 is 15 residues. The V gene lost 6 bases and the J gene lost 10 bases, with 24 bases spanning the gap. CDR1 is SGHNT, CDR2 YYREEE, per germline (reference sequence). The CDR3 is CASTTGGDPAGSQYF. DNA for the CDR3: TGTGCCAGCACCACGGGCGGGGACCCCGCCGGATCGCAGTATTTT.

This chain links TRBV3-1 (or the pseudogene TRBV3-2) with TRBJ1-3, with D unclear. V dropped 2 bases and J dropped 4 bases, with 3 bases sitting between them. Germline CDR1 and CDR2: LGHDT and YNNKEL (reference sequence). The CDR3 consists of 12 residues. The CDR3 protein is CASSQTGNTIYF. CDR3 in DNA: TGTGCCAGCAGCCAAACAGGAAACACCATATATTTT.

J is TRBJ2-2 and V is TRBV7-9, with TRBD2 matching 8 bases. Germline V lookup: CDR1 SEHNR, CDR2 FQNEAQ (reference sequence). After removal of 1 base from V and 6 bases from J, the junction contained 7 bases not matched to a gene. CDR3 length: 16 amino acids. CDR3 sequence: CASSLEGTRLAGELFF. As DNA, the CDR3 is TGTGCCAGCAGCTTAGAAGGGACTAGGCTCGCCGGGGAGCTGTTTTTT.

This chain uses TRBV18 with TRBJ2-3; no clear D. The CDR3 contains 11 residues. Germline V lookup: CDR1 KGHSH, CDR2 LQKENI. The ends were cut back, 6 bases at V and 2 bases at J, with 3 bases in the middle. The CDR3 DNA follows: TGTGCCAGCTCTCTCACAGATACGCAGTATTTT. Translating gives CASSLTDTQYF.

The rearrangement joins TRBV29-1 to TRBJ2-7; 8 bases align to TRBD1. Trimming removed 4 bases from V and 2 bases from J; junction bases left unmatched: 7. Germline V CDR1 and CDR2: SQVTM, ANQGSEA. The CDR3 extends over 14 amino acids. The CDR3 is CSVGAGTGPYEQYF. The CDR3 nucleotides are TGCAGCGTTGGAGCCGGGACAGGACCCTACGAGCAGTACTTC.